This T cell receptor beta chain derives from a study of shared clonotypes between healthy human individuals. Trimming removed 8 bases at V and 9 bases at J, with 20 bases between. This CDR3 region has 13 residues. Germline loops: CDR1 MNHEY, CDR2 SMNVEV (reference sequence). Recent vaccinations or acute infections were absent in the healthy HIV-negative adult donors. It was at deep level that the assay was run. TCRdb's table, derived via immunoSEQ multiplex PCR, lists solely in-frame clones and lacks some. The sample holds a few hundred thousand clones, 90% to 98% seen once. Source material: memory CD8+ T cells sorted from blood. Stated subset: CD45RO+ cells pooled with CCR7-negative TemRA cells. The clonotype originates from a man aged 30-40 years in good health. The rearrangement uses TRBV27 and TRBJ2-7; maybe TRBD1 (5 bases). This CDR3 reads CASRGQGSPGQYF. The CDR3, as DNA: TGTGCCAGCCGCGGACAAGGGTCCCCAGGGCAGTACTTC.